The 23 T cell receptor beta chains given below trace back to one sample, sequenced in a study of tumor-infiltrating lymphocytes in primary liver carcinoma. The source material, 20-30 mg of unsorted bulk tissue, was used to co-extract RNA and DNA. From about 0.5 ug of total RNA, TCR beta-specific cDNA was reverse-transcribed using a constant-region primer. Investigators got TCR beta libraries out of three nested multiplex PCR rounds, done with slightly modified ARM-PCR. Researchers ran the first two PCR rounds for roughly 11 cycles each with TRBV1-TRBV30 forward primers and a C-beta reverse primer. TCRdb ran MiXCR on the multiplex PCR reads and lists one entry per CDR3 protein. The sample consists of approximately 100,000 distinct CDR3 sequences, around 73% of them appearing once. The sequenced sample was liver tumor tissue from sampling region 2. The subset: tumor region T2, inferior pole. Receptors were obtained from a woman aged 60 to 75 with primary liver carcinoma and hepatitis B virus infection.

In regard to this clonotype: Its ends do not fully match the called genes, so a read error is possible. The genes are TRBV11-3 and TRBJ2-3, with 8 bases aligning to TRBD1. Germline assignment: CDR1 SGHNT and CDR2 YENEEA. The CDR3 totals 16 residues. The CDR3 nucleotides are TGTACCAGCAGTCCCCGACAGGGGTCAAGCACAGATACACAGTATTTT. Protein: CTSSPRQGSSTDTQYF. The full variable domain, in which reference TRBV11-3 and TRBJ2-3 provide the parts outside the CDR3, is EAGVVQSPRYKIIEKKQPVAFWCNPISGHNTLYWYLQNLGQGPELLIRYENEEAVDDSQLPKDRFSAERLKGVDSTLKIQPAELGDSAVYLCTSSPRQGSSTDTQYFGPGTRLTVL.

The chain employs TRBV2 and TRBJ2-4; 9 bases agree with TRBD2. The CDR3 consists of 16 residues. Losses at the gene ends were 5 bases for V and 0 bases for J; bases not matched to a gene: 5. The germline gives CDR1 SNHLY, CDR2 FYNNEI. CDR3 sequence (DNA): TGTGCCAGCAGTAGGACTAGCGCCGGAGCCAAAAACATTCAGTACTTC. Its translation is CASSRTSAGAKNIQYF. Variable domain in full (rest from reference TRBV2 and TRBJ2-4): EPEVTQTPSHQVTQMGQEVILRCVPISNHLYFYWYRQILGQKVEFLVSFYNNEISEKSEIFDDQFSVERPDGSNFTLKIRSTKLEDSAMYFCASSRTSAGAKNIQYFGAGTRLSVL.

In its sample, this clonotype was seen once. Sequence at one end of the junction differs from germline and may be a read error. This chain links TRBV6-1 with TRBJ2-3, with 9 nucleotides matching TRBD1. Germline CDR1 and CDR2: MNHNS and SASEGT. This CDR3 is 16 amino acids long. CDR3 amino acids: CASSPHYRGRTDAQYF. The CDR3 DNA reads TGTGCAAGCAGTCCCCACTACAGGGGGCGGACAGATGCGCAGTATTTT.

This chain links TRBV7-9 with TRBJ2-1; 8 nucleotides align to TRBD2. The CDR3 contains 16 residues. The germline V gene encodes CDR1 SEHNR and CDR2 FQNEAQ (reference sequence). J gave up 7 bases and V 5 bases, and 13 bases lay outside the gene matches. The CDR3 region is CASSVLAGYLWNEQFF. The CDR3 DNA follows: TGTGCCAGCAGCGTCTTAGCGGGATATCTTTGGAATGAGCAGTTCTTC.

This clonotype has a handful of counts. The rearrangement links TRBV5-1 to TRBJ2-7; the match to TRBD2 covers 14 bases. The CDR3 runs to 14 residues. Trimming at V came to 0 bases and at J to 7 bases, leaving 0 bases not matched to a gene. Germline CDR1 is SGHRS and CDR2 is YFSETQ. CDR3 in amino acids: CASSLGLAGGEQYF. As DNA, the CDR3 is TGCGCCAGCAGCTTGGGACTAGCGGGAGGGGAGCAGTACTTC.

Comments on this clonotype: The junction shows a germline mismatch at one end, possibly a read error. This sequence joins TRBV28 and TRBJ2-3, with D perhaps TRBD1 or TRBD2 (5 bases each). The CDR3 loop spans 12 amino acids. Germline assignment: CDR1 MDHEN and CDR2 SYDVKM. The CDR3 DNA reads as TGTGCCAGCAGTCCCATGGGGGATACTCAGTATTTT. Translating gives CASSPMGDTQYF.

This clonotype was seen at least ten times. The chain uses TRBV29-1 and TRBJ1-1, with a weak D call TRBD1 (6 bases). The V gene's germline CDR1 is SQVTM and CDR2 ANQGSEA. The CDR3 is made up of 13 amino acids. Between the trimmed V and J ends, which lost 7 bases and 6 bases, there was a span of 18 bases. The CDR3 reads CSAEETGGAEAFF. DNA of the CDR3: TGCAGCGCAGAGGAGACAGGAGGGGCTGAAGCTTTCTTT.

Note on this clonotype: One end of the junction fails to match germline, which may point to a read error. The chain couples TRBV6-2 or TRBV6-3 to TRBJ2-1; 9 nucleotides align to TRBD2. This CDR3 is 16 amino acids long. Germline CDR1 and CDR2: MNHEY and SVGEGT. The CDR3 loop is CASSYRASGTYSEQFF. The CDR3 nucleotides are TGTGCCAGCAGTTACCGGGCTAGCGGGACCTACAGTGAGCAGTTCTTC.

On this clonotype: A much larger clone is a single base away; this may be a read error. The CDR3 is CVSSPRRTNEKLFF. The CDR3 region has the DNA TGTGTCAGCAGTCCGAGGAGGACTAATGAAAAACTGTTTTTT. The rearrangement joins TRBV12-3 or TRBV12-4 to TRBJ1-4, with D unresolved. This CDR3 is 14 amino acids long.

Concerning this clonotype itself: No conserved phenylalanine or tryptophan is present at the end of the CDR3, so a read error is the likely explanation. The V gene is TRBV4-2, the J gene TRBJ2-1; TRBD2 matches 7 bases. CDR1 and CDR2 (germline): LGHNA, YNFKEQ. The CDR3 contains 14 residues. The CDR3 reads CTSSRGDSYNEQFS. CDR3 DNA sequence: TGTACCAGCAGCCGGGGGGACTCCTACAATGAGCAGTTCTCC.

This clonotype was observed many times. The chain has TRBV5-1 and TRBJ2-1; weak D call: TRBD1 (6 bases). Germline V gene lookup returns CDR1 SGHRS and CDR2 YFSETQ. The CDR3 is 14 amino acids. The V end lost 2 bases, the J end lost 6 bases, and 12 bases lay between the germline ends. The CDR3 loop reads CASSFPSRGNEQFF. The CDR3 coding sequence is TGCGCCAGCAGCTTCCCTAGCAGGGGCAATGAGCAGTTCTTC. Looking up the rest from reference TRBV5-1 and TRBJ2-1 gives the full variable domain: KAGVTQTPRYLIKTRGQQVTLSCSPISGHRSVSWYQQTPGQGLQFLFEYFSETQRNKGNFPGRFSGRQFSNSRSEMNVSTLELGDSALYLCASSFPSRGNEQFFGPGTRLTVL.

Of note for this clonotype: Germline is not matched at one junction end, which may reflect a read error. CDR3 coding DNA: TGCGCCAGCAGTCAAGATTATGGCAGTTACAATGAGCGGTTCTTC. This codes for CASSQDYGSYNERFF. V gene TRBV4-1 combines with J gene TRBJ2-1; no clear D. The CDR3 is 15 residues long. Germline values: CDR1 MGHRA, CDR2 YSYEKL.

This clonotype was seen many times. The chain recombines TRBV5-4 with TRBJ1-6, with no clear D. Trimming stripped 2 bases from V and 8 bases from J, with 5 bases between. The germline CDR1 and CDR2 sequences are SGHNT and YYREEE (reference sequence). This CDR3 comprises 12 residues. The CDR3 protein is CASSFLDSPLHF. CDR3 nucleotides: TGTGCCAGCAGCTTTTTGGATTCACCCCTCCACTTT.

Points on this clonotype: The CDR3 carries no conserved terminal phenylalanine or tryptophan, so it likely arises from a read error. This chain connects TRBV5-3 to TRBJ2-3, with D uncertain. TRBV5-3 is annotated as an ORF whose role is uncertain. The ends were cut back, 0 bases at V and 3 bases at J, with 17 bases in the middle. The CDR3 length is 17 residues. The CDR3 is CARSLATEEILTDTQYL. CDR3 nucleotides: TGTGCCAGAAGCTTGGCTACCGAAGAAATTCTTACAGATACGCAGTATCTC.

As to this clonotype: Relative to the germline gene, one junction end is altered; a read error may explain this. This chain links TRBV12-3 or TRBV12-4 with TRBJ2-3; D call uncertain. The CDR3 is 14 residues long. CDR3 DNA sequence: TGTGCCAGCAGTACTGGGGTTAACACAGATACGAAGTATTTT. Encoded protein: CASSTGVNTDTKYF.

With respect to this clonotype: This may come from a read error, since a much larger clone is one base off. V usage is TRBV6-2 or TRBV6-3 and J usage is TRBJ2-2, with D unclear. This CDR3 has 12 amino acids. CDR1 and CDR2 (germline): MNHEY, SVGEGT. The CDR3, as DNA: TGTACCATCACCGAAGGGTACCGGGAGCTGTTTTTT. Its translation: CTITEGYRELFF.

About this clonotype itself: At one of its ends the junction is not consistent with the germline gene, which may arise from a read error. The CDR3 DNA reads as TGTGTCAGCTCACCCCCGTCGGGGTCGAGGAATGAGCAGTTCTTC. It specifies CVSSPPSGSRNEQFF. The chain couples TRBV18 to TRBJ2-1; maybe TRBD2 (5 bases). CDR1 and CDR2 (germline): KGHSH, LQKENI. This CDR3 has 15 residues. Complete variable domain (other parts from reference TRBV18 and TRBJ2-1): NAGVMQNPRHLVRRRGQEARLRCSPMKGHSHVYWYRQLPEEGLKFMVYLQKENIIDESGMPKERFSAEFPKEGPSILRIQQVVRGDSAAYFCVSSPPSGSRNEQFFGPGTRLTVL.

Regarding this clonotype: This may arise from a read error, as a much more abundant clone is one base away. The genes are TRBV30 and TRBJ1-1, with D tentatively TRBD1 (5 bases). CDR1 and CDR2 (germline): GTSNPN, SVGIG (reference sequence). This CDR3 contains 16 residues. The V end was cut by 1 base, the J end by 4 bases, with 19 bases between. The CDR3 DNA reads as TGTGCCTGGAGTGCGAGTGGGGCAGGTATGAGCACTGAAGCTTTCTTT. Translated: CAWSASGAGMSTEAFF.

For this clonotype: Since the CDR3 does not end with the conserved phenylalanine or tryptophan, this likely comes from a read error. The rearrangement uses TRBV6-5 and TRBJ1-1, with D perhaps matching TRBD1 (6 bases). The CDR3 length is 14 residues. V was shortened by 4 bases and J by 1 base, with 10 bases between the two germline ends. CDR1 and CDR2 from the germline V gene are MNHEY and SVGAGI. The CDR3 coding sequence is TGTGCCAGCAGTTCGCAGGGGACGAACACTGAAGCTTTCTTA. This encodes CASSSQGTNTEAFL.

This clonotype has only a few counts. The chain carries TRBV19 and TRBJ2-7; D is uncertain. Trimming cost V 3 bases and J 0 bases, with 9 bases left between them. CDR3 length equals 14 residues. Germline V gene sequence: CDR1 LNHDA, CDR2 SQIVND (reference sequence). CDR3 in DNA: TGTGCCAGTAGTATCTCTGGCCCCTCCTACGAGCAGTACTTC. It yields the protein CASSISGPSYEQYF.

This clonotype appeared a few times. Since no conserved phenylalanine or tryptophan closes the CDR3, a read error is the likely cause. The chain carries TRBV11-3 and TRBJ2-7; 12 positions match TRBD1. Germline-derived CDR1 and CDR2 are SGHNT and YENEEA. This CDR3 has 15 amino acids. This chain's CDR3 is CASSPGTGGSYVQYL. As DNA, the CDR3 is TGTGCCAGCAGCCCCGGGACAGGGGGCAGCTACGTGCAGTACCTC.

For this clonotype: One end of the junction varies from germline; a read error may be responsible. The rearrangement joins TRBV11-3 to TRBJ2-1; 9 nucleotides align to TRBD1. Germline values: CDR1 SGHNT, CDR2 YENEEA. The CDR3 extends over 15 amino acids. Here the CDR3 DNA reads TGTACCAGCATCCGACAGGGGGGCTCCTACAATGAGCAGTTCTTC. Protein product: CTSIRQGGSYNEQFF.

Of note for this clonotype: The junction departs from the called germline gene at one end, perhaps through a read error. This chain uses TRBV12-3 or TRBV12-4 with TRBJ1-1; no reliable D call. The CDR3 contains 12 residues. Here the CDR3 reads CVSSLRGTEALF. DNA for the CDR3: TGTGTCAGCAGCCTCCGGGGTACTGAAGCTCTCTTT.